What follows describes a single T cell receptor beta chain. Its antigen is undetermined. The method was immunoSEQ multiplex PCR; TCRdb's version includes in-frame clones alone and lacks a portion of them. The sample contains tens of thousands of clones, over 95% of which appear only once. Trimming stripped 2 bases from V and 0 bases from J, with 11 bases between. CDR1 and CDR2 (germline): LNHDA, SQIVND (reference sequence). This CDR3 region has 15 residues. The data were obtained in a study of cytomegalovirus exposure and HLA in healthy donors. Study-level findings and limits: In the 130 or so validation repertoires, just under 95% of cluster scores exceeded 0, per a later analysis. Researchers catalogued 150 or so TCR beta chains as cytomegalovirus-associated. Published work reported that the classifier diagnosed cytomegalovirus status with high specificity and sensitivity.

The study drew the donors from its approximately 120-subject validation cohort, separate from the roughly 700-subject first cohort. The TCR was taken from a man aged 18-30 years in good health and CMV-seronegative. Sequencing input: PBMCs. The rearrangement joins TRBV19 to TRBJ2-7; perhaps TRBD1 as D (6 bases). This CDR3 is CASSIRGQSSYEQYF. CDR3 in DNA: TGTGCCAGTAGTATACGTGGACAGAGCTCCTACGAGCAGTACTTC.